The present TCR beta chain was sequenced within a study of response to subunit inactivated influenza vaccine. CDR3 length: 15 amino acids. CDR1 and CDR2 from the germline V gene are SGHRS and YFSETQ. Trimming removed 7 bases from V and 1 base from J, with 15 bases in between. This clonotype showed up just a few times. Using its own MiXCR run on the RT-PCR reads, TCRdb lists one record per CDR3 protein. Altogether about 170,000 distinct CDR3 sequences are present, about 12% being singletons, with the ten largest covering 25% to 30%. This same sample was also taken into another study, of T cells expressing NK-cell markers. That source reports: The authors made TCR beta cDNA libraries by 5'RACE template switching. This switching added a universal primer site and UMIs. The eight sequenced donors comprised seven who were HCMV-seropositive and one who was seronegative. Dominant NKG2C+ clonotypes made up about 1.0-7.5% of CD8+ T cells in six donors. A few of the donors also had these clonotypes leading their CD3+CD56-NKG2C+ fraction.

This specimen was CD8+ T cells sorted from PBMCs, taken less than 13 days after vaccination. The genes are TRBV5-1 and TRBJ2-4; a possible D gene is TRBD2 (5 bases). The sequence came from a man aged 50-59 years who received an inactivated influenza vaccine. This CDR3 reads CASRGPLGAKNIQYF. In DNA, the CDR3 is TGCGCCAGCCGAGGGCCGTTGGGGGCCAAAAACATTCAGTACTTC.